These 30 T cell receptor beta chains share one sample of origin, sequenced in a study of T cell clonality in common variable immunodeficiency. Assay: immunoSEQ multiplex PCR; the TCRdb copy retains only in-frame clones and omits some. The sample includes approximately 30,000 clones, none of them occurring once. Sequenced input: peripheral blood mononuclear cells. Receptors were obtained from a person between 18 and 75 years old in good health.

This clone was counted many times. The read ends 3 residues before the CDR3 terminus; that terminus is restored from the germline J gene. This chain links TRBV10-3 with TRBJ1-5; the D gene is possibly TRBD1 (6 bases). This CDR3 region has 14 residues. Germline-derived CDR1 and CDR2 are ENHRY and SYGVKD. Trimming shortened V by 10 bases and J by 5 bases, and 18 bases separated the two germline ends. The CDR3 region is CATYAGTSDQPQHF. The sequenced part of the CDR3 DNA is TGTGCCACCTACGCTGGGACATCTGATCAGCCC.

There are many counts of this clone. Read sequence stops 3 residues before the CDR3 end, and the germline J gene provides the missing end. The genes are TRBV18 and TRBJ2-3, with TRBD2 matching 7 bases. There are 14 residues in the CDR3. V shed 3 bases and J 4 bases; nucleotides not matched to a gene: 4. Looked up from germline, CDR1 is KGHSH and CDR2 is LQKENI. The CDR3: CASSPGLDADTQYF. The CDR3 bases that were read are TGTGCCAGCTCACCTGGACTAGATGCAGATACG. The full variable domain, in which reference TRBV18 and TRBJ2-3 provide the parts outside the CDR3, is NAGVMQNPRHLVRRRGQEARLRCSPMKGHSHVYWYRQLPEEGLKFMVYLQKENIIDESGMPKERFSAEFPKEGPSILRIQQVVRGDSAAYFCASSPGLDADTQYFGPGTRLTVL.

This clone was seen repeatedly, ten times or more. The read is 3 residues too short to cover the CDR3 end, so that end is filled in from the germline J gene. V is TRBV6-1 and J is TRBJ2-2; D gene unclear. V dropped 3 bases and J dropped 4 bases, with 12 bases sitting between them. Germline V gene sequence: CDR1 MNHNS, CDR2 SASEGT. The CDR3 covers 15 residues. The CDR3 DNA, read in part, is TGTGCCAGCAGTGACCTAAGACACCTCACCGGGGAG. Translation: CASSDLRHLTGE. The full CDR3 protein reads CASSDLRHLTGELFF.

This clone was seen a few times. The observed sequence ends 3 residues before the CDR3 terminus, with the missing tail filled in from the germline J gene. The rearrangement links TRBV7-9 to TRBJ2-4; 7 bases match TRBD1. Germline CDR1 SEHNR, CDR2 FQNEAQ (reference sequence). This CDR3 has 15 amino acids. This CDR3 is CASSYGQVNNYGQYF. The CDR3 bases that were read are TGTGCCAGCAGCTATGGACAGGTGAATAACTATGGT.

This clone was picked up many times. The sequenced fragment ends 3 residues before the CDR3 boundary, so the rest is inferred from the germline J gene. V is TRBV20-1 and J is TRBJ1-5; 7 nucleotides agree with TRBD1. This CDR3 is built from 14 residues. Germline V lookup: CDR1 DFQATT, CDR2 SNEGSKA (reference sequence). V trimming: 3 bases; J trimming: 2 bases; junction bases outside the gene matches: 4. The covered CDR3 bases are TGCAGTGCTAGGCCAGGGGGGCGCAATCAGCCC. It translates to CSARPGGRNQP. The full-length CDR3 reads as CSARPGGRNQPQHF.

The DNA read from the CDR3 is TGTGCCAGCAGCTCGGCCGGGACTAGCGGCTACGAG. Amino acid sequence: CASSSAGTSGYE. The CDR3 in its entirety is CASSSAGTSGYEQYF. The chain combines TRBV7-9 with TRBJ2-7; 11 bases match TRBD2. The read comes to an end 3 residues before the CDR3 does, leaving the germline J gene to fill in the end. This CDR3 is 15 amino acids long. V lost 4 bases to trimming and J lost 3 bases; unmatched junction nucleotides: 5. CDR1 and CDR2 (germline): SEHNR, FQNEAQ (reference sequence).

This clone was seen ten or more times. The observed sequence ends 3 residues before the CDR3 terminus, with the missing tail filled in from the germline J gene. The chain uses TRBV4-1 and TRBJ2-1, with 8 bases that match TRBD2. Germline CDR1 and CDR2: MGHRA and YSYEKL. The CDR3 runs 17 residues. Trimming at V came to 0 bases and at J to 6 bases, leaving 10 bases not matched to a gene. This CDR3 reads CASSQEGTSGGRNEQFF. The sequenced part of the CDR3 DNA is TGCGCCAGCAGCCAAGAGGGAACGAGCGGGGGTCGCAATGAG.

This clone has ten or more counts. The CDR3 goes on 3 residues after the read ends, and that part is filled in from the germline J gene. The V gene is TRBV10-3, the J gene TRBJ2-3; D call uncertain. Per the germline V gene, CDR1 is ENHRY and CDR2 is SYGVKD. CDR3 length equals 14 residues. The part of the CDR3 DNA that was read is TGTGCCATCAGCGACAAGGCATTAGATCAGCCG. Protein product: CAISDKALDQP. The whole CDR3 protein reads CAISDKALDQPQYF.

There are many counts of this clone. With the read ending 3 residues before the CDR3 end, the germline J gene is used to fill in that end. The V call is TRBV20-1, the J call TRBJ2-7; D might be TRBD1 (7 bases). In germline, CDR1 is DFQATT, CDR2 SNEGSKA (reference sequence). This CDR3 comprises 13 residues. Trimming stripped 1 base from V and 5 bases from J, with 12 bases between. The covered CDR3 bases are TGCAGTGCTAGAGTACAGGGGAGGAACGAG. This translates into CSARVQGRNE. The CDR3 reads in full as CSARVQGRNEQYF.

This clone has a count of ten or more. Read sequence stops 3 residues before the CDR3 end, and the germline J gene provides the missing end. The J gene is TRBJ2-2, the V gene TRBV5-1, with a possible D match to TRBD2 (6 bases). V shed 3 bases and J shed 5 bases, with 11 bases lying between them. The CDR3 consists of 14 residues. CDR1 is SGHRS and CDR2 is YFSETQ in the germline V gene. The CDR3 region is CASSSGGGTGELFF. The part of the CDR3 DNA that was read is TGCGCCAGCAGCTCCGGTGGGGGGACCGGGGAG.

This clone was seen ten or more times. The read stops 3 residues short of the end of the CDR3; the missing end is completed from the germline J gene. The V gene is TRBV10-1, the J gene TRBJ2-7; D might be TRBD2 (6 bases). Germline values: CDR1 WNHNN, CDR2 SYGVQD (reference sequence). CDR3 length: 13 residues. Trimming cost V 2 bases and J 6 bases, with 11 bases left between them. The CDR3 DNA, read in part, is TGCGCCAGCAGTGAGGTAGCGGAAGGCGAG. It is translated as CASSEVAEGE. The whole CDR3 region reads CASSEVAEGEQYF.

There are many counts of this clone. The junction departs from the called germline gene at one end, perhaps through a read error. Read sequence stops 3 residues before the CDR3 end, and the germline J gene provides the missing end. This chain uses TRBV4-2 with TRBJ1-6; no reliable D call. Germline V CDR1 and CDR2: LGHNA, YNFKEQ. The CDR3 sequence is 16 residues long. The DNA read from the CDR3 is TGCGCCAGCAGCCAAGATCCCCGCTGGGCGGGCTCACCC. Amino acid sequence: CASSQDPRWAGSP. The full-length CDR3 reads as CASSQDPRWAGSPLHF.

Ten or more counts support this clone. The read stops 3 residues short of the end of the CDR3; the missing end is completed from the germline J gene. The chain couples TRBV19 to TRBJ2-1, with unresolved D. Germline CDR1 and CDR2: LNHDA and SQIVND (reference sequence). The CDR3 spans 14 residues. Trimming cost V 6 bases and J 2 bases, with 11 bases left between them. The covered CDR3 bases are TGTGCCAGTAGCCGTGGCGGCACCTACAATGAG. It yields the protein CASSRGGTYNE. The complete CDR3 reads CASSRGGTYNEQFF.

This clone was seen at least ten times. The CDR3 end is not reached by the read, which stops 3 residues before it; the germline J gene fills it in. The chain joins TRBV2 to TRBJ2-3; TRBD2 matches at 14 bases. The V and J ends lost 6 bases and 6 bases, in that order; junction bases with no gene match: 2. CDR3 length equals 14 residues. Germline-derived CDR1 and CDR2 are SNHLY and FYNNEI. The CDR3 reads CASRGTSGSDTQYF. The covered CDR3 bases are TGTGCCAGCAGAGGGACTAGCGGGAGTGATACG.

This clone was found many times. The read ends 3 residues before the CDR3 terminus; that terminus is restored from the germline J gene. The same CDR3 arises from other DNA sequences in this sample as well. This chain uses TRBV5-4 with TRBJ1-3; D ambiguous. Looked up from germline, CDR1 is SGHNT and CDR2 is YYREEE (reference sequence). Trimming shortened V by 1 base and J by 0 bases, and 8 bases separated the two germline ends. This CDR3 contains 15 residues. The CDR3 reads CASSLPEGSGNTIYF. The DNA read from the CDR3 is TGTGCCAGCAGCTTGCCGGAGGGCTCTGGAAACACC.

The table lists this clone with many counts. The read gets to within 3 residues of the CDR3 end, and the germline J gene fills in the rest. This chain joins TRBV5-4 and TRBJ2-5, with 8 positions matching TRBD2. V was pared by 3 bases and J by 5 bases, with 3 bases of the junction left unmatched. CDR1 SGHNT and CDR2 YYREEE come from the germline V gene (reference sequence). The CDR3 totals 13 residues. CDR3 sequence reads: CASSSKREETQYF. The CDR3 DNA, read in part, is TGTGCCAGCAGCTCGAAGCGGGAGGAGACC.

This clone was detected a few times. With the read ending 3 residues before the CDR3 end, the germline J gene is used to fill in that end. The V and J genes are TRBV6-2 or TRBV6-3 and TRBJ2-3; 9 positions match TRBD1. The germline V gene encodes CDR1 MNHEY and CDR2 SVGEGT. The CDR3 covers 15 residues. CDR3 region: CASSQLRTGDQPQYF. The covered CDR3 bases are TGTGCCAGCAGTCAACTGCGGACAGGGGATCAGCCG.

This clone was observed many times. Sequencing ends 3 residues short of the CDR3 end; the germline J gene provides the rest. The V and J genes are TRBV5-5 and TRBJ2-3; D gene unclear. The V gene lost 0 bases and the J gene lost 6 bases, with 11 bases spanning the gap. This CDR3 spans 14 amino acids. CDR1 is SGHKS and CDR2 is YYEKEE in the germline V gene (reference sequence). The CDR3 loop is CASSLDSRWDTQYF. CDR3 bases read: TGTGCCAGCAGCTTGGACAGTCGGTGGGATACG.

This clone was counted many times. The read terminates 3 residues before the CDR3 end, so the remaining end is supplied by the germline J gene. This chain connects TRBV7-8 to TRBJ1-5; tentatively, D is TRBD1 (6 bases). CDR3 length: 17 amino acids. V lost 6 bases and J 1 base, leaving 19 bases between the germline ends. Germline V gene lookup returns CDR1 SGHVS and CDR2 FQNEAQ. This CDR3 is CASRSGATGFSNQPQHF. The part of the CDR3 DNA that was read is TGTGCCAGCAGATCAGGGGCTACAGGATTCAGCAATCAGCCC. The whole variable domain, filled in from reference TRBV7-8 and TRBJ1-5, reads GAGVSQSPRYKVAKRGQDVALRCDPISGHVSLFWYQQALGQGPEFLTYFQNEAQLDKSGLPSDRFFAERPEGSVSTLKIQRTQQEDSAVYLCASRSGATGFSNQPQHFGDGTRLSIL.

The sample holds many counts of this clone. The sequenced part of the CDR3 DNA is TGTGCCAGCAGTACCCGACTCTTCTCCTACGAG. This sequence encodes CASSTRLFSYE. The complete CDR3 sequence is CASSTRLFSYEQYF. V and J are TRBV27 and TRBJ2-7; D is undetermined. Read data end 3 residues before the CDR3 end; the end is taken from the germline J gene. CDR3 size: 14 residues. Trimming shortened V by 5 bases and J by 0 bases, and 11 bases separated the two germline ends. Per the germline V gene, CDR1 is MNHEY and CDR2 is SMNVEV (reference sequence).

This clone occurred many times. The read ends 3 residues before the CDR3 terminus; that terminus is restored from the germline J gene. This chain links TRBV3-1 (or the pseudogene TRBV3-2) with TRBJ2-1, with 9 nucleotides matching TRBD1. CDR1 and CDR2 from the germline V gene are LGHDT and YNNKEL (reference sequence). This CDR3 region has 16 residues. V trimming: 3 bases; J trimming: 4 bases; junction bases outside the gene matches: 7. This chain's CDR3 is CASSQSDRGCYNEQFF. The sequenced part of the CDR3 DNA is TGTGCCAGCAGCCAGTCCGACAGGGGGTGTTACAATGAG.

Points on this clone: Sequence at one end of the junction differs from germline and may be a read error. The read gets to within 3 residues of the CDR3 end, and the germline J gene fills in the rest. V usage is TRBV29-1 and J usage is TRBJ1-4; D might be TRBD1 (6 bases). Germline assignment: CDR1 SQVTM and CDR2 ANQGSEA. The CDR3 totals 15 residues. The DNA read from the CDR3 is TGCAACGTTGAAGTTCCCGCGGGGGGGGGCGAAAAA. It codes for CNVEVPAGGGEK. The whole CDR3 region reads CNVEVPAGGGEKLFF.

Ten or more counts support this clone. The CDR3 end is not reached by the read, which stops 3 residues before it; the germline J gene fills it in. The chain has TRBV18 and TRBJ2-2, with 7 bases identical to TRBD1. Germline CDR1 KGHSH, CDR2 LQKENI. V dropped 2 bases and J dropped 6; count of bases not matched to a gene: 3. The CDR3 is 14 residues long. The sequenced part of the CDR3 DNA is TGTGCCAGCTCACCAGACAGGGCGGCCGGGGAG. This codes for CASSPDRAAGE. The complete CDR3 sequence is CASSPDRAAGELFF.

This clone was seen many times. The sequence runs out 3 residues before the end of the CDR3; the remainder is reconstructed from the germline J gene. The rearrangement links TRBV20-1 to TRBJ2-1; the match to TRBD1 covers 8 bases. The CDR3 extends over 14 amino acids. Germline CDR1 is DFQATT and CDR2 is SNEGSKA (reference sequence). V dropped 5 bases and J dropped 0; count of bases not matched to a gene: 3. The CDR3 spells CSAETGGSYNEQFF. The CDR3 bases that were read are TGCAGTGCTGAAACAGGGGGCTCCTACAATGAG.

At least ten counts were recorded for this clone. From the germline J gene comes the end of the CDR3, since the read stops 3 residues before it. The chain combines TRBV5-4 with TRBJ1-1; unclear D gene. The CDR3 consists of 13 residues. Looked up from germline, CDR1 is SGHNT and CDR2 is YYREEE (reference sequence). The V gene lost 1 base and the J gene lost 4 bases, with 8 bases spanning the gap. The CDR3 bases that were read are TGTGCCAGCAGCTTGCCAGGAGGCACTGAA. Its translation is CASSLPGGTE. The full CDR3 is CASSLPGGTEAFF.

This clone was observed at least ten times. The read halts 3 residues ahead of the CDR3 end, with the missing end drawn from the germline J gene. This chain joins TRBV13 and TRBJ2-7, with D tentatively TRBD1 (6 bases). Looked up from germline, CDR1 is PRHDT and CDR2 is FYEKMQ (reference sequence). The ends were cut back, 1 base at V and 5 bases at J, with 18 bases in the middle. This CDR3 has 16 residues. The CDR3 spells CASSLVPGRGFNEQYF. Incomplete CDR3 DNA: TGTGCCAGCAGCTTAGTCCCGGGCAGGGGTTTTAACGAG.

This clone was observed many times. The CDR3 spells CSARDLRGRDYTQYF. CDR3 bases read: TGCAGTGCTAGAGATCTTCGCGGGAGGGACTATACG. This sequence joins TRBV20-1 and TRBJ2-3, with 9 positions matching TRBD2. The read is 3 residues too short to cover the CDR3 end, so that end is filled in from the germline J gene. J was trimmed by 7 bases and V by 0 bases; bases with no gene match: 8. Germline loops: CDR1 DFQATT, CDR2 SNEGSKA (reference sequence). The CDR3 spans 15 residues.

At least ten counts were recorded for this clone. The CDR3 loop reads CASSRGLAGRETQYF. The sequenced part of the CDR3 DNA is TGTGCCAGCAGCCGGGGACTAGCGGGAAGAGAGACC. V gene TRBV7-9 combines with J gene TRBJ2-5, with 13 bases that match TRBD2. The CDR3 is cut off 3 residues early in the read; its end comes from the germline J gene. V trimming: 5 bases; J trimming: 4 bases; junction bases outside the gene matches: 4. CDR1 is SEHNR, CDR2 FQNEAQ, per germline (reference sequence). The CDR3 is 15 residues long.

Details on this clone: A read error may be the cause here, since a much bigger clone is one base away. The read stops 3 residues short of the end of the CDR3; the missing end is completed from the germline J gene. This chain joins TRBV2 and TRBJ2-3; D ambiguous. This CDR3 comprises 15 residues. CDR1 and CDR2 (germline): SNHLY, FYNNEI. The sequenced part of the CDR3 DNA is TGTGCCAGCAACATAGGGTCTGGATCCAATCAGCCG. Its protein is CASNIGSGSNQP. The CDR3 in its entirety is CASNIGSGSNQPQYF. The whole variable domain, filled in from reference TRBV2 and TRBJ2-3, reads EPEVTQTPSHQVTQMGQEVILRCVPISNHLYFYWYRQILGQKVEFLVSFYNNEISEKSEIFDDQFSVERPDGSNFTLKIRSTKLEDSAMYFCASNIGSGSNQPQYFGPGTRLTVL.

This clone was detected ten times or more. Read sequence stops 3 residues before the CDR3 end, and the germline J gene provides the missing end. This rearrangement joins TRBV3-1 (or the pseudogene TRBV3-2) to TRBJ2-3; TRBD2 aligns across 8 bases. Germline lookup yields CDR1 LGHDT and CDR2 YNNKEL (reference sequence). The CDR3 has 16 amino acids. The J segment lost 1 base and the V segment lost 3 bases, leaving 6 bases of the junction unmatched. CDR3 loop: CASSHSWTSRTDTQYF. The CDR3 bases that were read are TGTGCCAGCAGCCATAGTTGGACTAGCCGCACAGATACG.